This TCR beta chain was captured in a study of PD-L1 blockade in urothelial cancer. Across the study: Of approximately 29 patients, around 25 were males with bladder-origin urothelial cancer. Prior regimens of chemotherapy numbered 0 to 3 per patient. Study outcomes and limitations: Better survival was predicted by below-median pretreatment blood TCR clonality.

The repertoire was sequenced with immunoSEQ multiplex PCR; TCRdb's copy has only in-frame clones and lacks some. The sample consists of 72,000 or so clones, 86% of them appearing once. Time point described: pretreatment peripheral blood. This clone has just one count. Its antigen is currently unknown. The V and J ends lost 4 bases and 3 bases, in that order; junction bases with no gene match: 5. The CDR3 loop spans 15 amino acids. Germline V gene data show CDR1 as SNHLY and CDR2 as FYNNEI. Sequencing used PBMCs, obtained around atezolizumab (anti-PD-L1) treatment. This chain uses TRBV2 with TRBJ1-4; 7 bases agree with TRBD1. The sequence came from a man aged 60-69 years with urothelial cancer. The CDR3 bases are TGTGCCAGCAGTGTCCAGGGGGTTCCTAATGAAAAACTGTTTTTT. Translating it yields CASSVQGVPNEKLFF. Drawing the rest from reference TRBV2 and TRBJ1-4, the complete variable domain is EPEVTQTPSHQVTQMGQEVILRCVPISNHLYFYWYRQILGQKVEFLVSFYNNEISEKSEIFDDQFSVERPDGSNFTLKIRSTKLEDSAMYFCASSVQGVPNEKLFFGSGTQLSVL.